Listed here are 28 T cell receptor beta chains from one sample, sequenced in a study of CD8+ T cells in alopecia areata. As for treatment: oral pan-JAK inhibitor, 5-10 mg twice daily. The sequencing template was cDNA reverse transcribed from extracted RNA. TCRdb's copy holds only in-frame clones and misses some; the assay was immunoSEQ multiplex PCR. This table holds around 140,000 clones, less than 70% found once. The specimen was CD8+ T cells sorted from blood, collected at week 4, from a patient treated with tofacitinib. All receptors derive from a human donor with alopecia areata.

This chain connects TRBV6-5 to TRBJ1-1; tentatively, D is TRBD1 (5 bases). Germline V lookup: CDR1 MNHEY, CDR2 SVGAGI. Trimming left V 0 bases short and J 1 base short, with 12 bases between. This CDR3 has 16 residues. Here the CDR3 DNA reads TGTGCCAGCAGTTACTCGATAGGGGAACGGAACACTGAAGCTTTCTTT. Its protein is CASSYSIGERNTEAFF.

This clone was counted only a few times. The chain links TRBV5-6 to TRBJ1-4; the D gene is possibly TRBD1 (5 bases). The CDR3 contains 15 residues. The V end was cut by 3 bases, the J end by 8 bases, with 17 bases between. From germline, CDR1 is SGHDT and CDR2 YYEEEE. This chain's CDR3 is CASSSPGTRVEKLFF. The DNA for the CDR3 is TGTGCCAGCAGCTCTCCCGGGACCCGCGTGGAAAAACTGTTTTTT.

The chain uses TRBV30 and TRBJ1-1; no reliable D call. Trimming left V 4 bases short and J 8 bases short, with 14 bases between. The CDR3 has 12 amino acids. CDR1 and CDR2 from the germline V gene are GTSNPN and SVGIG (reference sequence). CDR3 DNA: TGTGCCTGGACCATTAGGGAGGACGAAGCTTTCTTT. Translation: CAWTIREDEAFF.

The chain employs TRBV15 and TRBJ2-7, with a possible D match to TRBD2 (5 bases). The germline gives CDR1 LNHNV, CDR2 YYDKDF (reference sequence). With 1 base removed from V and 3 bases from J, the gap between germline ends came to 10 bases. CDR3 length: 14 residues. CDR3 region: CATSRGGEHYEQYF. CDR3 sequence (DNA): TGTGCCACCAGCAGAGGGGGAGAACACTACGAGCAGTACTTC.

V and J are TRBV2 and TRBJ2-1, with 14 bases that match TRBD2. Trimming removed 6 bases from V and 5 bases from J; junction bases left unmatched: 9. Germline V gives CDR1 SNHLY, CDR2 FYNNEI. This CDR3 has 17 amino acids. The CDR3 DNA is TGTGCCAGCAGCGGGACTAGCGGGGGACAGAACCACAATGAGCAGTTCTTC. Translating it yields CASSGTSGGQNHNEQFF.

Points on this clone: An end of the junction differs from the germline gene, which may be a read error. The V call is TRBV25-1, the J call TRBJ1-6; D might be TRBD1 (5 bases). Germline V lookup: CDR1 MGHDK, CDR2 SYGVNS. CDR3 size: 16 residues. As DNA, the CDR3 is TGTGCCAGCAGTGACCCAGACAGTCCCTACAATTCACCCCTCCACTTT. Translation: CASSDPDSPYNSPLHF.

The chain is built from TRBV7-8 and TRBJ2-7, with 7 nucleotides matching TRBD1. With V trimmed by 1 base and J by 3 bases, 0 bases remained unmatched. The germline CDR1 and CDR2 sequences are SGHVS and FQNEAQ. The CDR3 has 13 residues. The chain's CDR3 is CASSLDRGYEQYF. In DNA form, the CDR3 reads TGTGCCAGCAGCTTAGACAGGGGCTACGAGCAGTACTTC.

There are a few counts of this clone. The rearrangement joins TRBV27 to TRBJ2-3; 8 bases match TRBD1. V gave up 6 bases and J gave up 4 bases; unmatched junction bases: 9. The CDR3 totals 15 residues. Germline loops: CDR1 MNHEY, CDR2 SMNVEV (reference sequence). DNA for the CDR3: TGTGCCAGCAGACCCTGGACAGGGCGCCCAGATACGCAGTATTTT. The encoded protein is CASRPWTGRPDTQYF.

This clone was seen at least ten times. The J gene is TRBJ2-3, the V gene TRBV6-1, with a possible D match to TRBD2 (6 bases). Trimming stripped 3 bases from V and 4 bases from J, with 14 bases between. Germline CDR1 is MNHNS and CDR2 is SASEGT. There are 15 residues in the CDR3. The CDR3 here is CASSEWSGRADTQYF. The DNA of the CDR3 is TGTGCCAGCAGTGAGTGGAGCGGGCGAGCAGATACGCAGTATTTT.

This clone appeared a few times. The chain combines TRBV5-6 with TRBJ2-6; TRBD1 matches at 8 bases. V was clipped by 5 bases and J by 0 bases; unmatched bases: 10. The V gene's germline CDR1 is SGHDT and CDR2 YYEEEE. The CDR3 has 18 residues. The DNA for the CDR3 is TGTGCCAGCAGTTTGTCAGGGACAGGACCCTCTGGGGCCAACGTCCTGACTTTC. Protein product: CASSLSGTGPSGANVLTF. Variable domain in full (rest from reference TRBV5-6 and TRBJ2-6): DAGVTQSPTHLIKTRGQQVTLRCSPKSGHDTVSWYQQALGQGPQFIFQYYEEEERQRGNFPDRFSGHQFPNYSSELNVNALLLGDSALYLCASSLSGTGPSGANVLTFGAGSRLTVL.

J is TRBJ2-1 and V is TRBV27; 7 bases are a match to TRBD1. The germline CDR1 and CDR2 sequences are MNHEY and SMNVEV (reference sequence). The CDR3 is made up of 13 amino acids. J lost 4 bases, V lost 7 bases, and 4 bases had no gene match. The CDR3 DNA is TGTGCCAGCAAGGGACAGACGTACAATGAGCAGTTCTTC. Translating it yields CASKGQTYNEQFF.

This clone came up a few times. The rearrangement uses TRBV5-6 and TRBJ2-7; 12 nucleotides line up with TRBD2. Germline V CDR1 and CDR2: SGHDT, YYEEEE. The CDR3 contains 14 residues. V was pared by 0 bases and J by 7 bases, with 2 bases of the junction left unmatched. The CDR3 reads CASSLETSGGEQYF. In DNA form, the CDR3 reads TGTGCCAGCAGCTTGGAGACTAGCGGGGGTGAGCAGTACTTC.

V is TRBV19 and J is TRBJ2-5, with D possibly being TRBD1 or TRBD2 (6 bases each). Germline V gene sequence: CDR1 LNHDA, CDR2 SQIVND (reference sequence). V shed 4 bases and J shed 1 base, with 16 bases lying between them. This CDR3 has 16 residues. The CDR3 nucleotides are TGTGCCAGTAGTAAACTACCCGGGGGCCTCCAAGAGACCCAGTACTTC. Amino acid sequence: CASSKLPGGLQETQYF.

CDR3 DNA sequence: TGTGCCAGCAGCTTAACTAGCGGCTACAATGAGCAGTTCTTC. Its protein is CASSLTSGYNEQFF. The rearrangement links TRBV11-2 to TRBJ2-1; 8 bases agree with TRBD2. J lost 3 bases, V lost 2 bases, and 0 bases had no gene match. Germline CDR1 reads SGHAT; CDR2 reads FQNNGV. This CDR3 contains 14 residues.

This chain links TRBV5-6 with TRBJ1-6; D remains ambiguous. This CDR3 is 13 amino acids long. CDR1 and CDR2 from the germline V gene are SGHDT and YYEEEE. V gave up 0 bases and J gave up 10 bases, with 8 bases separating them. The CDR3 sequence is CASSLGINSPLHF. The CDR3 nucleotides read TGTGCCAGCAGCTTGGGCATAAACTCACCCCTCCACTTT. The full variable domain, in which reference TRBV5-6 and TRBJ1-6 provide the parts outside the CDR3, is DAGVTQSPTHLIKTRGQQVTLRCSPKSGHDTVSWYQQALGQGPQFIFQYYEEEERQRGNFPDRFSGHQFPNYSSELNVNALLLGDSALYLCASSLGINSPLHFGNGTRLTVT.

This clone appeared a single time. This CDR3 reads CASSVALTGGIDEQFF. The CDR3 DNA follows: TGTGCCAGCAGCGTGGCCCTGACGGGGGGGATAGATGAGCAGTTCTTC. The gene calls are TRBV9 and TRBJ2-1, with TRBD2 identical over 8 bases. From germline, CDR1 is SGDLS and CDR2 YYNGEE. J was trimmed by 8 bases and V by 2 bases; bases with no gene match: 12. The length of the CDR3 is 16 residues.

This clone was recorded only once. The chain employs TRBV13 and TRBJ2-7, with D maybe TRBD1 (6 bases). CDR1 PRHDT and CDR2 FYEKMQ come from the germline V gene (reference sequence). The germline V and J ends were trimmed by 6 bases and 0 bases, with 9 bases remaining between them. The length of the CDR3 is 13 residues. CDR3 residues: CASSSDSSYEQYF. The DNA for the CDR3 is TGTGCCAGCAGTTCGGACAGCTCCTACGAGCAGTACTTC.

The chain links TRBV5-4 to TRBJ1-2, with D maybe TRBD1 (6 bases). This CDR3 contains 14 residues. Germline V gene data show CDR1 as SGHNT and CDR2 as YYREEE (reference sequence). V lost 1 base and J lost 4, with 11 bases in between. The CDR3 sequence is CASSLPGEGYGYTF. Here the CDR3 DNA reads TGTGCCAGCAGCTTGCCAGGGGAGGGCTATGGCTACACCTTC.

This clone was observed a few times. V is TRBV10-2 and J is TRBJ2-3, with 7 bases identical to TRBD2. This CDR3 spans 16 amino acids. Germline V CDR1 and CDR2: WSHSY, SAAADI. With V trimmed by 2 bases and J by 3 bases, 8 bases remained unmatched. The CDR3 region is CASSEGNGGRTDTQYF. Here the CDR3 DNA reads TGCGCCAGCAGTGAGGGGAACGGGGGGAGGACAGATACGCAGTATTTT.

CDR3 region: CASSPGIGSDEQFF. The CDR3 DNA follows: TGTGCCAGCAGCCCGGGCATAGGGTCGGATGAGCAGTTCTTC. The rearrangement uses TRBV5-6 and TRBJ2-1; no firm D call. The CDR3 runs to 14 residues. From germline, CDR1 is SGHDT and CDR2 YYEEEE. V dropped 4 bases and J dropped 8 bases, with 16 bases sitting between them.

This chain connects TRBV19 to TRBJ1-1; D unclear. The CDR3 runs to 10 residues. The ends were cut back, 6 bases at V and 7 bases at J, with 6 bases in the middle. Germline CDR1 reads LNHDA; CDR2 reads SQIVND (reference sequence). CDR3 coding DNA: TGTGCCAGTAGAGAAGATGAAGCTTTCTTT. The encoded protein is CASREDEAFF.

This clone showed up many times. The chain joins TRBV9 to TRBJ1-1; maybe TRBD1 (5 bases). Germline assignment: CDR1 SGDLS and CDR2 YYNGEE. The V end lost 0 bases, the J end lost 5 bases, and 11 bases lay between the germline ends. This CDR3 has 14 amino acids. CDR3 DNA: TGTGCCAGCAGCGTAGAGAGGGGTGGGACTGAAGCTTTCTTT. This codes for CASSVERGGTEAFF. Combining the CDR3 with reference TRBV9 and TRBJ1-1 gives the whole variable domain DSGVTQTPKHLITATGQRVTLRCSPRSGDLSVYWYQQSLDQGLQFLIQYYNGEERAKGNILERFSAQQFPDLHSELNLSSLELGDSALYFCASSVERGGTEAFFGQGTRLTVV.

The chain uses TRBV4-1 and TRBJ1-2, with D hard to call. The CDR3 has 13 residues. Trimming took 1 base from V and 4 from J, leaving 7 bases between them. Germline loops: CDR1 MGHRA, CDR2 YSYEKL. CDR3 nucleotides: TGCGCCAGCAGCCAAGTTTCGTTCTATGGCTACACCTTC. Residues: CASSQVSFYGYTF.

The V and J genes are TRBV15 and TRBJ1-1; D is unclear. Germline CDR1 LNHNV, CDR2 YYDKDF (reference sequence). The CDR3 has 12 amino acids. The V end lost 4 bases, the J end lost 2 bases, and 5 bases lay between the germline ends. The CDR3 coding sequence is TGTGCCACCAGCAACCTTAACACTGAAGCTTTCTTT. It translates to CATSNLNTEAFF.

This clone was seen a handful of times. The rearrangement links TRBV25-1 to TRBJ2-7; no clear D. The CDR3 has 12 residues. The germline gives CDR1 MGHDK, CDR2 SYGVNS. Trimming took 2 bases from V and 3 from J, leaving 5 bases between them. CDR3 nucleotides: TGTGCCAGCAGTGAAAGCTACTACGAGCAGTACTTC. Translated: CASSESYYEQYF.

The chain combines TRBV13 with TRBJ1-2; D is uncertain. Germline V gives CDR1 PRHDT, CDR2 FYEKMQ (reference sequence). The CDR3 has 12 amino acids. With 0 bases removed from V and 3 bases from J, the gap between germline ends came to 2 bases. As DNA, the CDR3 is TGTGCCAGCAGCTTAGGATACTATGGCTACACCTTC. This gives the protein CASSLGYYGYTF.

This clone was detected a few times. The rearrangement uses TRBV10-3 and TRBJ1-2, with 9 bases lining up with TRBD1. This CDR3 comprises 12 residues. Unmatched junction bases numbered 5, after V lost 2 bases and J lost 13 bases. Germline V CDR1 and CDR2: ENHRY, SYGVKD. CDR3 coding DNA: TGTGCCATCAGTGAGGGGGACAGGGTGTTCACCTTC. Translation: CAISEGDRVFTF.

CDR3 nucleotides: TGTGCCACCGAACCTCCTGGCGGGGGGCGTGAGACCCAGTACTTC. It codes for CATEPPGGGRETQYF. The chain is built from TRBV15 and TRBJ2-5; 8 bases fit TRBD2. Trimming at V came to 8 bases and at J to 5 bases, leaving 13 bases not matched to a gene. This CDR3 is 15 amino acids long. Germline V gene lookup returns CDR1 LNHNV and CDR2 YYDKDF (reference sequence).